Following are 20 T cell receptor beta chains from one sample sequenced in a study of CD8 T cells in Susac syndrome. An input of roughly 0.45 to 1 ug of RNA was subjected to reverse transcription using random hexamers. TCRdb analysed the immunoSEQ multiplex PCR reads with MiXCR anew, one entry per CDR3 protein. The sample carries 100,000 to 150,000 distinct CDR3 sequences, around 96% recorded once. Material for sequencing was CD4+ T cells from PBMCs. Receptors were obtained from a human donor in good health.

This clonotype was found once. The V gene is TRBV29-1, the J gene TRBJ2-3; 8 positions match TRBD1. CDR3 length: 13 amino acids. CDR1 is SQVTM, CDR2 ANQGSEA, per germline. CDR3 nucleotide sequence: TGCAGTGCCGGGACAGGACGCACAGATACGCAGTATTTT. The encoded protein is CSAGTGRTDTQYF.

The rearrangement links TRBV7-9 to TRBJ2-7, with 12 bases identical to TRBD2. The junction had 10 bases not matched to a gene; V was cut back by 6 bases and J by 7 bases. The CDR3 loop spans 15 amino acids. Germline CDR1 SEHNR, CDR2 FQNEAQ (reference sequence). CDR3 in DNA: TGTGCCAGCAGTTTTCGACTAGCGGGAGTGGATGAGCAGTACTTC. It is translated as CASSFRLAGVDEQYF.

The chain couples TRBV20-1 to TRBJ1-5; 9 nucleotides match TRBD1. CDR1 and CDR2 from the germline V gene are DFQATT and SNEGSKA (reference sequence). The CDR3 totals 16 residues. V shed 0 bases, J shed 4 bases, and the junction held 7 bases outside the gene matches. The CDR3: CSARERGGQGNQPQHF. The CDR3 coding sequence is TGCAGTGCTAGAGAGAGAGGTGGACAGGGGAATCAGCCCCAGCATTTT.

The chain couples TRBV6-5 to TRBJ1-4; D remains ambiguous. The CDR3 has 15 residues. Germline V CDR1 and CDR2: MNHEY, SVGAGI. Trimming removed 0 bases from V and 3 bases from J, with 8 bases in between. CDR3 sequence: CASSYSRQSNEKLFF. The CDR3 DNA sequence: TGTGCCAGCAGTTACTCGAGGCAGTCTAATGAAAAACTGTTTTTT.

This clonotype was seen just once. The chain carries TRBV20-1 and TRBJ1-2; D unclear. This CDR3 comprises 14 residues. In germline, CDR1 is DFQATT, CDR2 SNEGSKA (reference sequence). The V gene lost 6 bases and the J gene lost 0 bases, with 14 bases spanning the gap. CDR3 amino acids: CSATARRANYGYTF. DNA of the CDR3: TGCAGTGCCACCGCCCGGAGGGCTAACTATGGCTACACCTTC.

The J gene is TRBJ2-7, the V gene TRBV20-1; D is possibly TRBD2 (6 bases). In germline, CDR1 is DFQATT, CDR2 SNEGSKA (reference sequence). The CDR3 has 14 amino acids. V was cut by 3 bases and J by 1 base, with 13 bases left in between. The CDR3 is CSASPAGSSYEQYF. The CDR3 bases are TGCAGTGCTAGCCCAGCGGGCTCGTCCTACGAGCAGTACTTC.

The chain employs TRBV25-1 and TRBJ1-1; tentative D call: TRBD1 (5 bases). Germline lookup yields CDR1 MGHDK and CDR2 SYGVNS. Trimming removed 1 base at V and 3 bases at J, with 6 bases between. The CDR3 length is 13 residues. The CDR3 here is CASSESGYTEAFF. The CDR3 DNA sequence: TGTGCCAGCAGTGAATCAGGGTACACTGAAGCTTTCTTT.

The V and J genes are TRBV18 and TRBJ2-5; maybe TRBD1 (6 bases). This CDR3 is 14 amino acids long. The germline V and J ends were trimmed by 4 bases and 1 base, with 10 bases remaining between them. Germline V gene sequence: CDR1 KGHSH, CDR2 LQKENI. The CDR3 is CASSRRTVQETQYF. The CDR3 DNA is TGTGCCAGCTCACGGCGGACAGTCCAAGAGACCCAGTACTTC.

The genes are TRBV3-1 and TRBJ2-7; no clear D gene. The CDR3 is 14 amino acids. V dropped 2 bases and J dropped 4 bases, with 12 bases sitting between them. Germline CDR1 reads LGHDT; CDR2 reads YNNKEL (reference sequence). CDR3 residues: CASSQKMQVYEQYF. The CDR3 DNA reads TGTGCCAGCAGCCAAAAAATGCAGGTATACGAGCAGTACTTC.

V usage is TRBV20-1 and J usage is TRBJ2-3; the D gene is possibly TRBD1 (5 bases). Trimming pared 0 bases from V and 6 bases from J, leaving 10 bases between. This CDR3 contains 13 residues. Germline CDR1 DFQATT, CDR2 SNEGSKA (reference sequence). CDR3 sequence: CSARDGARDTQYF. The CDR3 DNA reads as TGCAGTGCTAGAGATGGGGCGAGGGATACGCAGTATTTT.

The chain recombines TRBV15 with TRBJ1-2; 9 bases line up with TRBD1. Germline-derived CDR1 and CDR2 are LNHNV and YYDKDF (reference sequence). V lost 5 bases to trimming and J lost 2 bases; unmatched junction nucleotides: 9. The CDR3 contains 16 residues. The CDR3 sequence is CATSDPDRGRNYGYTF. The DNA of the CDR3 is TGTGCCACCAGCGACCCGGACAGGGGACGGAACTATGGCTACACCTTC.

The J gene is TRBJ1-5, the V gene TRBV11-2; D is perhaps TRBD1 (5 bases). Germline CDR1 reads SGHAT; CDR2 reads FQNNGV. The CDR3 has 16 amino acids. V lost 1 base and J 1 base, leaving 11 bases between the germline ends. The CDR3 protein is CASSLGPGRSNQPQHF. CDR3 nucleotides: TGTGCCAGCAGCTTAGGTCCGGGACGGAGCAATCAGCCCCAGCATTTT.

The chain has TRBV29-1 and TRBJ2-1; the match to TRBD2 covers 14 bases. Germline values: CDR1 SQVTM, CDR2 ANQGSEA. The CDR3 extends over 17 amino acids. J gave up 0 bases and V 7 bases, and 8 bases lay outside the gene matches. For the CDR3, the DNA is TGCAGCGCCGATGGACTAGCGGGAGGTCCCTCCTACAATGAGCAGTTCTTC. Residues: CSADGLAGGPSYNEQFF.

CDR3 in DNA: TGTGCCAGCAGCTTACTTGCTAGCGGGAGGAATGAGCAGTTCTTC. Translated, it gives CASSLLASGRNEQFF. The V gene is TRBV7-9, the J gene TRBJ2-1; the match to TRBD2 covers 11 bases. In germline, CDR1 is SEHNR, CDR2 FQNEAQ (reference sequence). The CDR3 has 15 amino acids. The J segment lost 7 bases and the V segment lost 2 bases, leaving 4 bases of the junction unmatched.

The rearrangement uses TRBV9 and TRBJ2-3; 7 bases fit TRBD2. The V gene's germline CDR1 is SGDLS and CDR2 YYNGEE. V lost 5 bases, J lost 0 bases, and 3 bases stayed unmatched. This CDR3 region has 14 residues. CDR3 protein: CASSISGSTDTQYF. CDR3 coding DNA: TGTGCCAGCAGTATTAGCGGGAGCACAGATACGCAGTATTTT.

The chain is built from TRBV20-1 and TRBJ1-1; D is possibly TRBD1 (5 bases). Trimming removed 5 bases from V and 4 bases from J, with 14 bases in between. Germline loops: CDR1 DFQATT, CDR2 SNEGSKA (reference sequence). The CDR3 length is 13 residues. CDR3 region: CSAGGDAGTEAFF. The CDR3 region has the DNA TGCAGTGCTGGGGGGGACGCGGGCACTGAAGCTTTCTTT.

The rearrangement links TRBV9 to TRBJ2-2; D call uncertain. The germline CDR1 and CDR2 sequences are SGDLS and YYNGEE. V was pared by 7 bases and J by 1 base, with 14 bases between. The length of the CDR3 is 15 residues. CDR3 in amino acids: CASSPRAGNTGELFF. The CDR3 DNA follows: TGTGCCAGCTCCCCCCGGGCAGGGAACACCGGGGAGCTGTTTTTT.

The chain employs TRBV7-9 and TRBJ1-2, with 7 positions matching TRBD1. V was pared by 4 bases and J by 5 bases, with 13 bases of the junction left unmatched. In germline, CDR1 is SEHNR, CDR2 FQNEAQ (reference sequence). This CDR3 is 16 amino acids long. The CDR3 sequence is CASSSLRQGLRYGYTF. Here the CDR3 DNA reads TGTGCCAGCAGCTCCCTCCGACAGGGACTTCGGTATGGCTACACCTTC.

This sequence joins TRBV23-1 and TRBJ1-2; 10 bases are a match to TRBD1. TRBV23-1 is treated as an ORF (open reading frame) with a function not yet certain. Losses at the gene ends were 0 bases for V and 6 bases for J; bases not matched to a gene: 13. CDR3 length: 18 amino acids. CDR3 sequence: CASSQSRRDRGLCDGYTF. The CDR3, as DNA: TGCGCCAGCAGTCAATCGCGGAGGGACAGGGGTTTGTGCGATGGCTACACCTTC.

CDR3 loop: CASSLGGYYSYEQYF. The CDR3 DNA is TGTGCCAGCAGCTTAGGAGGCTATTACTCCTACGAGCAGTACTTC. The V and J genes are TRBV7-2 and TRBJ2-7; D is uncertain. V was pared by 1 base and J by 0 bases, with 10 bases between. This CDR3 comprises 15 residues. CDR1 and CDR2 (germline): SGHTA, FQGNSA.